A single sample is the source of the 18 T cell receptor beta chains below, sequenced in a study of radiation and T cells in renal cell carcinoma (TCRdb year 2020). Reading the label with the study, this specimen's time point is: blood 4 weeks post-SBRT, at nephrectomy. Interpreted using the paper, the treatment or condition label stands for: 15 Gy SBRT to primary tumor, nephrectomy 4 weeks later. Receptor libraries were prepared by the immunoSEQ multiplex PCR assay. This immuneACCESS table, as held by TCRdb, lists in-frame sequences with V and J called but not all clones. Of the missing ones, under half trace to an unresolved V gene in checked studies; the others have no known cause. Across this sample there are about 140,000 clones, with 80% to 90% seen only once. The biggest ten clones account for about 17% of the sample. Sequencing was performed on blood, taken from a patient whose treatment included radiotherapy and nephrectomy. These receptors came from a woman aged 50 to 60 with renal cell carcinoma.

CDR3 bases: TGTGCCAGCAGTTACTCGGGCAGCTTCTATGGCTACACCTTC. Protein: CASSYSGSFYGYTF. The rearrangement joins TRBV6-5 to TRBJ1-2; D unresolved. V dropped 0 bases and J dropped 4 bases, with 9 bases sitting between them. The CDR3 contains 14 residues. Germline CDR1 MNHEY, CDR2 SVGAGI.

The chain joins TRBV4-1 to TRBJ2-1, with TRBD2 matching 8 bases. This CDR3 comprises 16 residues. CDR1 is MGHRA, CDR2 YSYEKL, per germline. Unmatched junction bases numbered 10, after V lost 4 bases and J lost 5 bases. Written as DNA, the CDR3 is TGCGCCAGCAGCCTCTCCCCGGGAGGGCCGGACAATGAGCAGTTCTTC. Residues: CASSLSPGGPDNEQFF.

The rearrangement uses TRBV19 and TRBJ2-3, with 7 nucleotides matching TRBD2. The junction had 0 bases not matched to a gene; V was cut back by 3 bases and J by 0 bases. Germline V lookup: CDR1 LNHDA, CDR2 SQIVND (reference sequence). This CDR3 has 14 amino acids. The CDR3 nucleotides read TGTGCCAGTAGTATGCGGGGGAGCACAGATACGCAGTATTTT. Its translation: CASSMRGSTDTQYF.

The chain uses TRBV5-4 and TRBJ1-5; D remains ambiguous. In germline, CDR1 is SGHNT, CDR2 YYREEE (reference sequence). V lost 4 bases and J lost 2, with 25 bases in between. This CDR3 spans 19 amino acids. DNA of the CDR3: TGTGCCAGCAGCCGGTTAGGCCCGACACATCTCCCGGGCAATCAGCCCCAGCATTTT. It specifies CASSRLGPTHLPGNQPQHF.

Concerning this clone: Other nucleotide sequences in the sample specify the same CDR3. The chain employs TRBV5-1 and TRBJ1-3; no firm D call. The CDR3 has 13 amino acids. With 0 bases removed from V and 4 bases from J, the gap between germline ends came to 5 bases. Per germline, CDR1 SGHRS and CDR2 YFSETQ. This CDR3 reads CASSLGTGNTIYF. The CDR3 DNA reads TGCGCCAGCAGCTTGGGTACCGGAAACACCATATATTTT.

The V gene is TRBV5-1, the J gene TRBJ1-1; D call uncertain. The CDR3 consists of 14 residues. Per the germline V gene, CDR1 is SGHRS and CDR2 is YFSETQ. The V gene lost 0 bases and the J gene lost 3 bases, with 9 bases spanning the gap. The CDR3 nucleotides read TGCGCCAGCAGCTTGGCCCCGGAATACACTGAAGCTTTCTTT. It yields the protein CASSLAPEYTEAFF.

V and J are TRBV6-6 and TRBJ1-2; D is ambiguous. This CDR3 contains 13 residues. Trimming took 2 bases from V and 8 from J, leaving 12 bases between them. Germline V lookup: CDR1 MNHNY, CDR2 SVGAGI (reference sequence). CDR3 sequence (DNA): TGTGCCAGCAGTTACAGTGAAGGACGAGGCTACACCTTC. It codes for CASSYSEGRGYTF.

The chain recombines TRBV5-1 with TRBJ2-7; TRBD1 agrees at 11 bases. Germline V lookup: CDR1 SGHRS, CDR2 YFSETQ. The V and J ends lost 4 bases and 4 bases, in that order; junction bases with no gene match: 4. The CDR3 has 14 amino acids. CDR3 coding DNA: TGCGCCAGCAGCACAGGGACAGGGGGTTACGAGCAGTACTTC. Encoded protein: CASSTGTGGYEQYF.

The rearrangement uses TRBV7-8 and TRBJ1-5; no reliable D call. From germline, CDR1 is SGHVS and CDR2 FQNEAQ. The length of the CDR3 is 13 residues. V lost 0 bases and J 3 bases, leaving 3 bases between the germline ends. The CDR3 DNA reads as TGTGCCAGCAGCTTAGCGCTCAATCAGCCCCAGCATTTT. Amino acid sequence: CASSLALNQPQHF.

The CDR3 reads CASSSNRVSAFF. CDR3 DNA: TGTGCCAGCAGCTCGAACAGGGTGTCCGCTTTCTTT. The chain carries TRBV7-2 and TRBJ1-1, with D possibly TRBD1 on 6 matching bases. Germline CDR1 SGHTA, CDR2 FQGNSA. The CDR3 is 12 amino acids. V was trimmed by 4 bases and J by 11 bases, leaving 14 bases between them. Full variable domain (remainder filled in from reference TRBV7-2 and TRBJ1-1): GAGVSQSPSNKVTEKGKDVELRCDPISGHTALYWYRQSLGQGLEFLIYFQGNSAPDKSGLPSDRFSAERTGGSVSTLTIQRTQQEDSAVYLCASSSNRVSAFFGQGTRLTVV.

This clone was recorded a few times. The CDR3 loop is CASSLQAEQYF. CDR3 nucleotide sequence: TGTGCCAGCAGTTTACAGGCCGAGCAGTACTTC. This sequence joins TRBV28 and TRBJ2-7; D remains unclear. V gave up 2 bases and J gave up 6 bases, with 5 bases separating them. Germline-derived CDR1 and CDR2 are MDHEN and SYDVKM. The CDR3 is 11 amino acids. Combining the CDR3 with reference TRBV28 and TRBJ2-7 gives the whole variable domain DVKVTQSSRYLVKRTGEKVFLECVQDMDHENMFWYRQDPGLGLRLIYFSYDVKMKEKGDIPEGYSVSREKKERFSLILESASTNQTSMYLCASSLQAEQYFGPGTRLTVT.

This clone has more than one count but fewer than ten. J is TRBJ1-2 and V is TRBV7-2; D gene uncertain. The CDR3 consists of 15 residues. From germline, CDR1 is SGHTA and CDR2 FQGNSA. V was trimmed by 7 bases and J by 6 bases, leaving 21 bases between them. CDR3 sequence: CASMRITEAGDGYTF. The CDR3 nucleotides read TGTGCCAGCATGCGAATCACTGAGGCAGGAGATGGCTACACCTTC.

The rearrangement links TRBV5-1 to TRBJ1-1; D is unclear. From germline, CDR1 is SGHRS and CDR2 YFSETQ. V dropped 2 bases and J dropped 0 bases, with 11 bases sitting between them. This CDR3 has 15 amino acids. CDR3 nucleotide sequence: TGCGCCAGCAGCTTTATCGGGGTTATGAACACTGAAGCTTTCTTT. Translated, it gives CASSFIGVMNTEAFF.

The gene calls are TRBV6-5 and TRBJ1-1; possible D gene TRBD1, 6 bases. Germline-derived CDR1 and CDR2 are MNHEY and SVGAGI. The CDR3 contains 14 residues. V was pared by 4 bases and J by 7 bases, with 16 bases between. CDR3: CASSSIFQGIEAFF. The DNA of the CDR3 is TGTGCCAGCAGTTCCATCTTTCAGGGGATTGAAGCTTTCTTT.

A single count supports this clone. The chain combines TRBV15 with TRBJ2-5; D call uncertain. Germline-derived CDR1 and CDR2 are LNHNV and YYDKDF (reference sequence). The CDR3 extends over 12 amino acids. Between the trimmed V and J ends, which lost 0 bases and 3 bases, there was a span of 2 bases. The CDR3 loop is CATSRDEETQYF. The CDR3 region has the DNA TGTGCCACCAGCAGAGATGAAGAGACCCAGTACTTC.

This sequence joins TRBV19 and TRBJ2-1, with TRBD2 identical over 13 bases. The CDR3 is made up of 16 amino acids. J was trimmed by 8 bases and V by 1 base; bases with no gene match: 5. Germline CDR1 reads LNHDA; CDR2 reads SQIVND (reference sequence). CDR3 DNA: TGTGCCAGTAGTATAGGACTAGCGGGAGGTTATTATGAGCAGTTCTTC. It yields the protein CASSIGLAGGYYEQFF. Drawing the rest from reference TRBV19 and TRBJ2-1, the complete variable domain is DGGITQSPKYLFRKEGQNVTLSCEQNLNHDAMYWYRQDPGQGLRLIYYSQIVNDFQKGDIAEGYSVSREKKESFPLTVTSAQKNPTAFYLCASSIGLAGGYYEQFFGPGTRLTVL.

This clone was seen only a few times. This chain joins TRBV6-5 and TRBJ1-2; 9 nucleotides agree with TRBD1. The V gene's germline CDR1 is MNHEY and CDR2 SVGAGI. The CDR3 is 13 residues long. V shed 6 bases and J 6 bases; nucleotides not matched to a gene: 5. The CDR3 is CASRLDRGNGYTF. The CDR3 DNA sequence: TGTGCCAGCAGGTTGGACAGGGGCAATGGCTACACCTTC.

J is TRBJ2-1 and V is TRBV7-3; TRBD1 agrees at 9 bases. The germline V gene has CDR1 SGHTA and CDR2 FQGTGA. V was pared by 5 bases and J by 5 bases, with 4 bases of the junction left unmatched. This CDR3 is 14 amino acids long. The CDR3 region has the DNA TGTGCCAGCAGCCACGGGACAGGGAACAATGAGCAGTTCTTC. Residues: CASSHGTGNNEQFF.